The source of this TCR beta chain is a study of neurological immune-mediated disorders. Worth noting for this clonotype: One end of the junction is discordant with germline, which a read error may explain.

With 10-nucleotide random UMIs, 5'RACE was used to make the cDNA. TCRdb reprocessed the 5' RACE reads via MiXCR and lists one record per CDR3 protein. The data show some 15,000 distinct CDR3 sequences, with roughly 13% seen just once and less than 50% held by the top ten. The germline V gene has CDR1 ENHRY and CDR2 SYGVKD. The CDR3 length is 17 residues. The V and J genes are TRBV10-3 and TRBJ1-5; 9 nucleotides agree with TRBD1. Material for sequencing was CD8+ T cells from blood. The receptor was derived from a female donor with HTLV-1-associated myelopathy (HAM/TSP). Written as DNA, the CDR3 is TGTGCCATCAGTGGGACAGGGGTGAGAAGTAGCAATCAGCACCAGCATTTT. Protein sequence: CAISGTGVRSSNQHQHF.